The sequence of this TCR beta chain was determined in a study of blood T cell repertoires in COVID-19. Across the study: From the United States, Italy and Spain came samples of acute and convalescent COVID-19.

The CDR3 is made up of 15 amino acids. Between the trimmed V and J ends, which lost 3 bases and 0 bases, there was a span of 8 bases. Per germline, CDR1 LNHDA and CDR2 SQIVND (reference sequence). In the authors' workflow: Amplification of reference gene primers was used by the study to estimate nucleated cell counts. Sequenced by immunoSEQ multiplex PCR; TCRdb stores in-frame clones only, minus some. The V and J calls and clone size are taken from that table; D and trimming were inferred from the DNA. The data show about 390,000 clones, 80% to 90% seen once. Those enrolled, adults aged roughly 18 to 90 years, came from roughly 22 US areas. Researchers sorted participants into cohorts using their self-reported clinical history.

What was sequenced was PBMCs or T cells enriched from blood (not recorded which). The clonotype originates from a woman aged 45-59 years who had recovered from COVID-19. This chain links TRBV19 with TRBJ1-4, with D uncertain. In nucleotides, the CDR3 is TGTGCCAGTAGTATTGTTCCTTCAACTAATGAAAAACTGTTTTTT. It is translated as CASSIVPSTNEKLFF.